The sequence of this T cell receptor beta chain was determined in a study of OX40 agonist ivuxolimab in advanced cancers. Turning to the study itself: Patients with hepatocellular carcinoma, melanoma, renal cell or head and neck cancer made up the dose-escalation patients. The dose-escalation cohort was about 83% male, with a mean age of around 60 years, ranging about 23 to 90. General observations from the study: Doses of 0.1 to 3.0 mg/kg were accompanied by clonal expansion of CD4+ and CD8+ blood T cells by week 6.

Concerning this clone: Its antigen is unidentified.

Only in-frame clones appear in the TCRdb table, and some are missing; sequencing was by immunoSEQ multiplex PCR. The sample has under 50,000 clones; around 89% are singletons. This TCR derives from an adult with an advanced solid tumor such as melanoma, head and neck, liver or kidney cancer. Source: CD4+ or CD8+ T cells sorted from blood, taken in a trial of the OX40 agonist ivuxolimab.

This chain's CDR3 is CASSPGGESNQPQHF. The CDR3 coding sequence is TGTGCCAGCAGCCCGGGGGGAGAGAGCAATCAGCCCCAGCATTTT. The V gene is TRBV7-8, the J gene TRBJ1-5; weak D call: TRBD1 (5 bases). This CDR3 region has 15 residues. Trimming shortened V by 5 bases and J by 1 base, and 12 bases separated the two germline ends. In germline, CDR1 is SGHVS, CDR2 FQNEAQ.